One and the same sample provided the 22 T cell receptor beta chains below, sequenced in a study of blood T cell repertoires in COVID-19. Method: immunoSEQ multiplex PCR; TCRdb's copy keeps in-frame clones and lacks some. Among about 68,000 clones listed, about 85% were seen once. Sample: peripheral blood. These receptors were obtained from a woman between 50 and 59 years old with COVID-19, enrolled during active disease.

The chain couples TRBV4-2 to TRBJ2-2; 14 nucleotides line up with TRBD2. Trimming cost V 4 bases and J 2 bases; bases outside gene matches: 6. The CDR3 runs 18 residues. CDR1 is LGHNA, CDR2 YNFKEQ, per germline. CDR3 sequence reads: CASSPGLAGGPNTGELFF. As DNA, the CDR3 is TGTGCCAGCAGCCCCGGACTAGCGGGAGGTCCAAACACCGGGGAGCTGTTTTTT.

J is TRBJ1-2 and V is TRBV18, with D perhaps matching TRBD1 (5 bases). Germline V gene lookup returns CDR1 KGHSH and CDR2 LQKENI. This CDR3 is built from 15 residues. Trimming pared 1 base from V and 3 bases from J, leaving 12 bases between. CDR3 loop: CASSPQAGGYYGYTF. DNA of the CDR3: TGTGCCAGCTCACCACAAGCGGGGGGGTACTATGGCTACACCTTC.

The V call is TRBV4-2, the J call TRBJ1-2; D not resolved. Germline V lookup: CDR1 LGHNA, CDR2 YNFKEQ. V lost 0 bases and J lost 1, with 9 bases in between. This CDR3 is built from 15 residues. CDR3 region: CASSQDRPDNYGYTF. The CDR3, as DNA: TGTGCCAGCAGCCAAGATCGCCCAGATAACTATGGCTACACCTTC.

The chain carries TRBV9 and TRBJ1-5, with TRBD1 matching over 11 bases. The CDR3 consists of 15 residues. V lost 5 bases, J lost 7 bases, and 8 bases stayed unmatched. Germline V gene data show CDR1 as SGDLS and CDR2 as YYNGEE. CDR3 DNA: TGTGCCAGCAGTCTAGGAGGACAGGGGGCCCAGCCCCAGCATTTT. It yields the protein CASSLGGQGAQPQHF.

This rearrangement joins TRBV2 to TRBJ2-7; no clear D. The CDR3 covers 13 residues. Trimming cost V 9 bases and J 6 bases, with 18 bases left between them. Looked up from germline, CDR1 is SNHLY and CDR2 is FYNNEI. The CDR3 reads CASCTVPEGEQYF. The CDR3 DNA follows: TGTGCCAGTTGCACAGTGCCGGAAGGCGAGCAGTACTTC. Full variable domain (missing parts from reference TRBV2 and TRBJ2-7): EPEVTQTPSHQVTQMGQEVILRCVPISNHLYFYWYRQILGQKVEFLVSFYNNEISEKSEIFDDQFSVERPDGSNFTLKIRSTKLEDSAMYFCASCTVPEGEQYFGPGTRLTVT.

CDR3 amino acids: CASSFGRTEAFF. The CDR3 coding sequence is TGTGCCAGCAGTTTTGGGCGTACTGAAGCTTTCTTT. The V gene is TRBV25-1, the J gene TRBJ1-1; D unresolved. This CDR3 is built from 12 residues. Germline CDR1 MGHDK, CDR2 SYGVNS. Between the trimmed V and J ends, which lost 5 bases and 5 bases, there was a span of 9 bases.

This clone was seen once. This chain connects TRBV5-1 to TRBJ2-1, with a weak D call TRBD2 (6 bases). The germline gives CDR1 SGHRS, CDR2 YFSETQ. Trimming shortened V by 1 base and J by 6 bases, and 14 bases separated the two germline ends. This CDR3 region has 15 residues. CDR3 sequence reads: CASSLRTGGTNEQFF. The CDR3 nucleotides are TGCGCCAGCAGCTTGCGCACAGGCGGGACCAATGAGCAGTTCTTC.

This CDR3 is CASTSGWYNEQFF. CDR3 DNA: TGTGCCAGCACTAGCGGGTGGTACAATGAGCAGTTCTTC. This chain connects TRBV2 to TRBJ2-1; 8 positions match TRBD2. V trimming: 7 bases; J trimming: 4 bases; junction bases outside the gene matches: 3. The CDR3 loop spans 13 amino acids. CDR1 SNHLY and CDR2 FYNNEI come from the germline V gene.

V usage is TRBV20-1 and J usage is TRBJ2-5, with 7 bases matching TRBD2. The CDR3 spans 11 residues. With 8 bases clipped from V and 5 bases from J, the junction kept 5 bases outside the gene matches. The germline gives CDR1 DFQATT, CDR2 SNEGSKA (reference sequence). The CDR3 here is CSRSSGETQYF. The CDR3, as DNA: TGCAGTCGGAGTAGCGGGGAGACCCAGTACTTC.

The CDR3 bases are TGTGCCAGTAGTTCCACTCGACAGGACGGCAATCAGCCCCAGCATTTT. Its protein is CASSSTRQDGNQPQHF. The V and J genes are TRBV19 and TRBJ1-5; tentatively, D is TRBD1 (6 bases). V lost 5 bases and J 2 bases, leaving 16 bases between the germline ends. This CDR3 spans 16 amino acids. Germline V lookup: CDR1 LNHDA, CDR2 SQIVND (reference sequence).

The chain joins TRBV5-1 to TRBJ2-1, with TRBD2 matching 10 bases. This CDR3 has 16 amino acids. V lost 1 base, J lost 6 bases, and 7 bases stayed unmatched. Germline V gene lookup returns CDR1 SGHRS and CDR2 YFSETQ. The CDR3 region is CASSLLSSGSSNEQFF. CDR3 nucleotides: TGCGCCAGCAGCTTGTTATCTAGCGGGAGTAGCAATGAGCAGTTCTTC.

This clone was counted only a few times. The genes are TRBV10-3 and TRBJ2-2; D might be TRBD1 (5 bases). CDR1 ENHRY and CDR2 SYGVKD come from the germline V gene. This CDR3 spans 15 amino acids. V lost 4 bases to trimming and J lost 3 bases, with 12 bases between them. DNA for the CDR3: TGTGCCATCAGTGCCCTACAGGTTTACACCGGGGAGCTGTTTTTT. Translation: CAISALQVYTGELFF.

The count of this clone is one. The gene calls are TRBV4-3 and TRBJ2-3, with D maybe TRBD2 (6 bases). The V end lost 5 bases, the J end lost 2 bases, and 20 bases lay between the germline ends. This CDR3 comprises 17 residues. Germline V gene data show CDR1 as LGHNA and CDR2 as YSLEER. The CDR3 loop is CASSTLAGRDPTDTQYF. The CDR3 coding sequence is TGCGCCAGCAGCACCCTGGCAGGGCGGGATCCCACAGATACGCAGTATTTT.

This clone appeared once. The DNA for the CDR3 is TGTGCCAGCAGTTTATTCCCCCGACAGGGTCGTAGGTATGGCTACACCTTC. It translates to CASSLFPRQGRRYGYTF. This chain connects TRBV28 to TRBJ1-2; 7 nucleotides match TRBD1. Unmatched junction bases numbered 13, after V lost 1 base and J lost 5 bases. This CDR3 region has 17 residues. CDR1 and CDR2 (germline): MDHEN, SYDVKM.

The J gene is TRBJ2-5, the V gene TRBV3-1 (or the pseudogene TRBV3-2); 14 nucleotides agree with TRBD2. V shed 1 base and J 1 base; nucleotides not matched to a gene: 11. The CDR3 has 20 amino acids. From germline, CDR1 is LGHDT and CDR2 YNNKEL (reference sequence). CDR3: CASSQGGLAGVIRFQETQYF. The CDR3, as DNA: TGTGCCAGCAGCCAAGGGGGACTAGCGGGAGTGATCCGGTTCCAAGAGACCCAGTACTTC.

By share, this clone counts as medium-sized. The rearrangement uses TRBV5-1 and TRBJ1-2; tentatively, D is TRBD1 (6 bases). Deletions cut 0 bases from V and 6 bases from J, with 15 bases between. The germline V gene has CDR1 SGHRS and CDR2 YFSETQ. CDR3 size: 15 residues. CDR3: CASSLDGLGGDGYTF. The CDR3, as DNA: TGCGCCAGCAGCTTGGACGGTCTAGGGGGAGATGGCTACACCTTC.

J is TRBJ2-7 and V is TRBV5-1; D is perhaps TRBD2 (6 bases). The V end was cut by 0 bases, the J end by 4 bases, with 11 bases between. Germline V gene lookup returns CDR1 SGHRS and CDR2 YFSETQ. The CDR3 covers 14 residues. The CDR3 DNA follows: TGCGCCAGCAGCTTGGCTAGCGCCCAATACGAGCAGTACTTC. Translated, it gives CASSLASAQYEQYF. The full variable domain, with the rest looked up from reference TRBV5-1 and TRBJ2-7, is KAGVTQTPRYLIKTRGQQVTLSCSPISGHRSVSWYQQTPGQGLQFLFEYFSETQRNKGNFPGRFSGRQFSNSRSEMNVSTLELGDSALYLCASSLASAQYEQYFGPGTRLTVT.

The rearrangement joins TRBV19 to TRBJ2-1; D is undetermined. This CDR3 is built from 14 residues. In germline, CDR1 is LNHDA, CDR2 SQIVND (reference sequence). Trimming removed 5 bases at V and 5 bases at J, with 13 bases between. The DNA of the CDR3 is TGTGCCAGTAGTTTCCCGAGCGTGCACAATGAGCAGTTCTTC. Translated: CASSFPSVHNEQFF.

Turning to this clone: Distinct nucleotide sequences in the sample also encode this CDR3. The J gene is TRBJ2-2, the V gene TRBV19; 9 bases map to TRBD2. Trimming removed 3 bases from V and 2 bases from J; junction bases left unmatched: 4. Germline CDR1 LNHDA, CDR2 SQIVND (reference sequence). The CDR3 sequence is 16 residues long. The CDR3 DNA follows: TGTGCCAGTAGTATTCTCGGGACTAGCAACACCGGGGAGCTGTTTTTT. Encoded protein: CASSILGTSNTGELFF.

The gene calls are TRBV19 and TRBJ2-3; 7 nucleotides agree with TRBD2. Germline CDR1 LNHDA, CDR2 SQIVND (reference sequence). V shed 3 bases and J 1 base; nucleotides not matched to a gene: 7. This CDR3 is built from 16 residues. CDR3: CASSIQAGVGTDTQYF. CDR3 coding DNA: TGTGCCAGTAGTATCCAGGCGGGAGTTGGCACAGATACGCAGTATTTT.

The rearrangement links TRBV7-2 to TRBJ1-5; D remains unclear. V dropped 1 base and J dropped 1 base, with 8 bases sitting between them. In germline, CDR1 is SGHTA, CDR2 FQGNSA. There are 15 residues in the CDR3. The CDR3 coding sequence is TGTGCCAGCAGCTTAGGGAGTAGAAGCAATCAGCCCCAGCATTTT. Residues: CASSLGSRSNQPQHF.

The chain's CDR3 is CASSLKMNRQYF. In DNA form, the CDR3 reads TGCGCCAGCAGCTTAAAGATGAATAGGCAGTATTTT. The chain combines TRBV5-1 with TRBJ2-3; D is unresolved. CDR1 and CDR2 from the germline V gene are SGHRS and YFSETQ. CDR3 length: 12 amino acids. Between the trimmed V and J ends, which lost 2 bases and 11 bases, there was a span of 12 bases.